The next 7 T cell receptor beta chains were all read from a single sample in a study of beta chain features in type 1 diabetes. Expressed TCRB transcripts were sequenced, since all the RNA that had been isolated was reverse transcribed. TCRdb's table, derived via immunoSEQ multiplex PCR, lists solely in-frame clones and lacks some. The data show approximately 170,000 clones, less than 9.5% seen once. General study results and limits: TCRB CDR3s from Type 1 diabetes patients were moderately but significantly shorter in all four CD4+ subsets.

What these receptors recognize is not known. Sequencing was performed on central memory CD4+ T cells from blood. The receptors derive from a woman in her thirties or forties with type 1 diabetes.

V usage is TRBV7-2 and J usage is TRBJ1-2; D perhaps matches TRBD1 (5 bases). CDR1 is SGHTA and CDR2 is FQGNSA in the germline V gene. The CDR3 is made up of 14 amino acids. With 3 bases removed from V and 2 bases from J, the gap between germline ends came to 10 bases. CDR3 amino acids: CASSFQGLNYGYTF. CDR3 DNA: TGTGCCAGCAGCTTTCAGGGATTAAACTATGGCTACACCTTC.

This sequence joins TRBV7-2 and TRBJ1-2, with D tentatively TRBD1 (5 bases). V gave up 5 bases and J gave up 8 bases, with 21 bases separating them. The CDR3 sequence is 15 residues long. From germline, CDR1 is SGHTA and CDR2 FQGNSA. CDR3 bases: TGTGCCAGCAGCGTCGTGGGGCAGGGTGAAAAAGGCTACACCTTC. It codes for CASSVVGQGEKGYTF.

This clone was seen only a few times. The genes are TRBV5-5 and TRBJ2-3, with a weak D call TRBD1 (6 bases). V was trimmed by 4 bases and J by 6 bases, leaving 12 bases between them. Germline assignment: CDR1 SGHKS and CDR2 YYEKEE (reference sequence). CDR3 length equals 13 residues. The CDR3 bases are TGTGCCAGCAGCCGGGACACCCTGGATACGCAGTATTTT. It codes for CASSRDTLDTQYF.

In DNA, the CDR3 is TGCGCCAGCAGCCTAGCGGACAGGGCCACTGAAGCTTTCTTT. Translation: CASSLADRATEAFF. J is TRBJ1-1 and V is TRBV4-3; 8 positions agree with TRBD1. Germline trimming cut 4 bases from V and 4 bases from J; bases unmatched to any gene: 5. There are 14 residues in the CDR3. Germline V gene sequence: CDR1 LGHNA, CDR2 YSLEER.

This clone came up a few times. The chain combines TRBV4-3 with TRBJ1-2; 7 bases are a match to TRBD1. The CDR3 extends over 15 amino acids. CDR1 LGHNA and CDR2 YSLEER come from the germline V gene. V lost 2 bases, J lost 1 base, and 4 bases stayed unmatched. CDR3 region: CASSQNRDSNYGYTF. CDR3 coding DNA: TGCGCCAGCAGCCAAAACCGGGACAGTAACTATGGCTACACCTTC.

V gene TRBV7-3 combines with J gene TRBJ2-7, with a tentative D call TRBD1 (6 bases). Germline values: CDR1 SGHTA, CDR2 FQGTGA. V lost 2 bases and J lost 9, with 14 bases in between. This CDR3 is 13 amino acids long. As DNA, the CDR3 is TGTGCCAGCAGCTTATACAGGGCCATGGGGCAGTACTTC. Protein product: CASSLYRAMGQYF.

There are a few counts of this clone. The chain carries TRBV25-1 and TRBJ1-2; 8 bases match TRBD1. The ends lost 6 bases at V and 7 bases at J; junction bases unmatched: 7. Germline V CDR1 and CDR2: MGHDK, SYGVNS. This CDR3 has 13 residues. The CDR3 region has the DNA TGTGCCAGCAGGACGACAGGGGCGGGTGGCTACACCTTC. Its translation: CASRTTGAGGYTF.